A selection of T cell receptor beta chains follows, all from one sample in a study of T cells in Graves' hyperthyroidism and ophthalmopathy. TCRdb reprocessed the multiplex PCR reads via MiXCR and lists one record per CDR3 protein. This table has some 340,000 distinct CDR3 sequences, roughly 13% appearing once. Sequencing input: blood. The source is a woman aged 40 to 50 with Graves' ophthalmopathy. The CDR3 runs from the conserved cysteine through the conserved F or W. A D gene is named only where the DNA matches it firmly.

J gene: TRBJ2-3; D gene: .; V gene: TRBV25-1; CDR3 protein: CASKEGGDYTDTQYF
J gene: TRBJ1-1; D gene: TRBD1; V gene: TRBV6-1; CDR3 protein: CASSPGQGIGAFF
J gene: TRBJ1-5; D gene: .; V gene: TRBV6-1; CDR3 protein: CASIRGNSGGPSNQPQHF
J gene: TRBJ1-4; D gene: .; V gene: TRBV20-1; CDR3 protein: CSARVRATNEKLFF
J gene: TRBJ2-1; D gene: .; V gene: TRBV4-1; CDR3 protein: CASSQVVRGSYNEQFF
J gene: TRBJ1-4; D gene: .; V gene: TRBV10-2; CDR3 protein: CASSEMRINEKLFF
J gene: TRBJ1-1; D gene: TRBD1; V gene: TRBV20-1; CDR3 protein: CSASGQGAFAEAFF
J gene: TRBJ1-4; D gene: .; V gene: TRBV12-3/TRBV12-4; CDR3 protein: CASSQTNGDEKLFF
J gene: TRBJ2-5; D gene: TRBD1; V gene: TRBV6-1; CDR3 protein: CASSGGRDRVWETQYF
J gene: TRBJ2-7; D gene: .; V gene: TRBV4-1; CDR3 protein: CASSQDLYSSSYEQYF
J gene: TRBJ1-1; D gene: .; V gene: TRBV2; CDR3 protein: CASRDPNTEAFF
J gene: TRBJ1-1; D gene: .; V gene: TRBV2; CDR3 protein: CASRRQAAANTEAFF
J gene: TRBJ1-5; D gene: .; V gene: TRBV2; CDR3 protein: CASSDGTQYQPQHF
J gene: TRBJ2-3; D gene: TRBD2; V gene: TRBV3-1; CDR3 protein: CASSQLAGLADTQYF
J gene: TRBJ1-2; D gene: .; V gene: TRBV6-6; CDR3 protein: CASSYTTEQLRGYTF
J gene: TRBJ2-3; D gene: .; V gene: TRBV5-1; CDR3 protein: CASSPDESTDTQYF
J gene: TRBJ1-6; D gene: .; V gene: TRBV20-1; CDR3 protein: CSAPGPRNSPLHF
J gene: TRBJ1-2; D gene: .; V gene: TRBV4-1; CDR3 protein: CASSQAPREGGGYTF
J gene: TRBJ1-5; D gene: .; V gene: TRBV20-1; CDR3 protein: CSAAQGGQPQHF
J gene: TRBJ2-1; D gene: TRBD2; V gene: TRBV25-1; CDR3 protein: CASSVASGGYNEQFF
J gene: TRBJ2-7; D gene: TRBD2; V gene: TRBV20-1; CDR3 protein: CSARDLGLAIYEQYF
J gene: TRBJ2-3; D gene: .; V gene: TRBV18; CDR3 protein: CASSPRGLSTDTQYF
J gene: TRBJ1-1; D gene: TRBD1; V gene: TRBV9; CDR3 protein: CASSVTPGTVNTEAFF
J gene: TRBJ2-2; D gene: .; V gene: TRBV18; CDR3 protein: CASSPIGTDTGELFF
J gene: TRBJ2-1; D gene: TRBD2; V gene: TRBV30; CDR3 protein: CAWSVWTSGRAFPHNEQFF
J gene: TRBJ2-3; D gene: TRBD2; V gene: TRBV19; CDR3 protein: CASSFGGATDTQYF
J gene: TRBJ1-1; D gene: TRBD1; V gene: TRBV20-1; CDR3 protein: CSAREPGGAATEAFF
J gene: TRBJ2-1; D gene: .; V gene: TRBV4-2; CDR3 protein: CASSQDSPSYNEQFF
J gene: TRBJ2-7; D gene: TRBD2; V gene: TRBV6-5; CDR3 protein: CASSYLGTSGRAYEQYF
J gene: TRBJ1-1; D gene: .; V gene: TRBV19; CDR3 protein: CASSKDWDTEAFF
J gene: TRBJ2-2; D gene: TRBD2; V gene: TRBV6-9; CDR3 protein: CASSYGGLAGGSGELFF
J gene: TRBJ1-6; D gene: TRBD1; V gene: TRBV19; CDR3 protein: CASTSTGAYNSPLHF
J gene: TRBJ2-5; D gene: TRBD2; V gene: TRBV2; CDR3 protein: CASSEWGNGRGYQETQYF
J gene: TRBJ2-5; D gene: TRBD1; V gene: TRBV28; CDR3 protein: CASTRGPSRETQYF
J gene: TRBJ1-1; D gene: .; V gene: TRBV11-2; CDR3 protein: CASSRGQRTEAFF
J gene: TRBJ2-7; D gene: TRBD1; V gene: TRBV3-1; CDR3 protein: CASSRQGVNEQYF
J gene: TRBJ2-3; D gene: TRBD2; V gene: TRBV28; CDR3 protein: CASSLSPGLAGSYTQYF
J gene: TRBJ2-1; D gene: TRBD2; V gene: TRBV2; CDR3 protein: CASLGLAGANEQFF
J gene: TRBJ2-1; D gene: TRBD2; V gene: TRBV5-8; CDR3 protein: CASSFFRGGNNEQFF
J gene: TRBJ2-7; D gene: .; V gene: TRBV7-8; CDR3 protein: CASSRGQAYEQYF
J gene: TRBJ2-7; D gene: TRBD1; V gene: TRBV11-2; CDR3 protein: CASSVSQQGAGEQYF
J gene: TRBJ2-1; D gene: TRBD2; V gene: TRBV5-4; CDR3 protein: CASSLGTSGRLGFEQFF
J gene: TRBJ2-7; D gene: .; V gene: TRBV12-3/TRBV12-4; CDR3 protein: CASSFGVTHEQYF
J gene: TRBJ2-3; D gene: TRBD1; V gene: TRBV2; CDR3 protein: CASRRTQGIGDTQYF
J gene: TRBJ1-3; D gene: .; V gene: TRBV10-2; CDR3 protein: CASSEGGTGNTIYF
J gene: TRBJ2-7; D gene: .; V gene: TRBV3-1; CDR3 protein: CASSRDTSIPYEQYF
J gene: TRBJ2-7; D gene: .; V gene: TRBV29-1; CDR3 protein: CGVSNPLGQYEQYF
J gene: TRBJ2-3; D gene: TRBD1; V gene: TRBV3-1; CDR3 protein: CAISRQGSTDTQYF
J gene: TRBJ2-3; D gene: .; V gene: TRBV6-5; CDR3 protein: CASSYEPSKGEGRNTQYF
J gene: TRBJ2-2; D gene: TRBD1; V gene: TRBV7-8; CDR3 protein: CASSLPSGGYTGELFF
J gene: TRBJ1-1; D gene: .; V gene: TRBV4-1; CDR3 protein: CASSQFVLNTEAFF
J gene: TRBJ2-7; D gene: .; V gene: TRBV3-1; CDR3 protein: CASSPHRTGEQYF
J gene: TRBJ2-3; D gene: TRBD2; V gene: TRBV24-1; CDR3 protein: CATSGTGTSGRTYTDTQYF
J gene: TRBJ2-1; D gene: .; V gene: TRBV13; CDR3 protein: CASSRGAHEQFF
J gene: TRBJ2-3; D gene: TRBD1; V gene: TRBV25-1; CDR3 protein: CASSLIGTVYRDTQYF
J gene: TRBJ1-2; D gene: .; V gene: TRBV11-2; CDR3 protein: CASSLIVRQVSLNYGYTF
J gene: TRBJ1-2; D gene: .; V gene: TRBV5-1; CDR3 protein: CASSLDPDTYGYTF
J gene: TRBJ2-1; D gene: TRBD2; V gene: TRBV5-8; CDR3 protein: CASSPPGTKGDEQFF